The source of this TCR beta chain is a study of shared clonotypes between healthy human individuals. Findings of the study overall: For naive CD4 cells, 4% to 6% of clonotypes were shared across a handful of donors. Rarefaction gave evidence that sorted-subset sequencing remained incomplete despite large depth. Generation probabilities of non-shared clonotypes were lower (relative to those shared by all four donors).

Trimming took 8 bases from V and 5 from J, leaving 16 bases between them. The CDR3 sequence is 15 residues long. The germline CDR1 and CDR2 sequences are SNHLY and FYNNEI. In regard to this clone: Antigen unknown.

Each sorted subset replicate got 200 ng genomic DNA, roughly 30,000 genomes. Profiling relied on immunoSEQ multiplex PCR, and the TCRdb table lists in-frame clones only, not all of them. The table lists 900,000 to 1,200,000 clones, around 78% of them singletons, with 0.5% to 0.65% in the top ten. Sequencing was performed on memory CD4+ T cells from PBMCs. This sample's subset: CD45RA-negative fraction. The V and J genes are TRBV2 and TRBJ1-6; D remains unclear. The sequence was obtained from a young man in good health. Some clones in this sample may be carry-over from other donors' samples. CDR3 residues: CASGKYQSNNSPLHF. As DNA, the CDR3 is TGTGCCAGCGGGAAATATCAATCTAATAATTCACCCCTCCACTTT.